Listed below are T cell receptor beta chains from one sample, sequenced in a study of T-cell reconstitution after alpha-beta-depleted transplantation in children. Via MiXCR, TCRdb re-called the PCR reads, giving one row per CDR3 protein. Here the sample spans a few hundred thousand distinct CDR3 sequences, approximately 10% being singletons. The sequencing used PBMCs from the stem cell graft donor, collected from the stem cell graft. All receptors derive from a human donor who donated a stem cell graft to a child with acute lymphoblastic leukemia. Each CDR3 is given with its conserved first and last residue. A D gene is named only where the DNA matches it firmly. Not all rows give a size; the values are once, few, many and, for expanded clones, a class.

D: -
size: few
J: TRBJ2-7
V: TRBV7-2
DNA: TGTGCCAGCAGCTTATGGTGGGCCAACTCCTACGAGCAGTACTTC
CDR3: CASSLWWANSYEQYF

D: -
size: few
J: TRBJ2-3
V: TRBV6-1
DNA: TGTGCCAGCAGTGACAGGGCGGGCACAGATACGCAGTATTTT
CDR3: CASSDRAGTDTQYF

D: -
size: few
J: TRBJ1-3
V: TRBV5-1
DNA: TGCGCCAGCAGCTTGGACAGGAACTCTGGAAACACCATATATTTT
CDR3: CASSLDRNSGNTIYF

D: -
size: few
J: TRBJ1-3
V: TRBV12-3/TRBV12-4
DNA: TGTGCCAGCAGTTTAACTACCGGAAACACCATATATTTT
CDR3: CASSLTTGNTIYF

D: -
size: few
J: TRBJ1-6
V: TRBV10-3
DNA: TGTGCCATAGGGCTCGGAAGGGATAATTCACCCCTCCACTTT
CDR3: CAIGLGRDNSPLHF

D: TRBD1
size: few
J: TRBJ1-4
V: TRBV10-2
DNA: TGCGCCAGCAGTGAGTCGGGACAGCCTAATGAAAAACTGTTTTTT
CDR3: CASSESGQPNEKLFF

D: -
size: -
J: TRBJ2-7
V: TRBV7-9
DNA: TGTGCCAGCAGCTCCGAGTACGAGCAGTACTTC
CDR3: CASSSEYEQYF

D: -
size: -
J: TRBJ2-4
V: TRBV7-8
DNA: TGTGCCAGCAGCCCGCGGCGGGAGCACAGGGGTCTAGCCAAAAACATTCAGTACTTC
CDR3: CASSPRREHRGLAKNIQYF

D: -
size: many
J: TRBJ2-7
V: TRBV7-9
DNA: TGTGCCAGCAGCCTAACCTTCGACGAGCAGTACTTC
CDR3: CASSLTFDEQYF

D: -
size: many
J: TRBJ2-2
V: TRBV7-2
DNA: TGTGCCAGCACCATAGCGAGGGAGACCGGGGAGCTGTTTTTT
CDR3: CASTIARETGELFF

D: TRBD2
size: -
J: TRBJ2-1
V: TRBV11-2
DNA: TGTGCCAGCAGCTCCGCGGGGGGCGGCAGCTCCTACAATGAGCAGTTCTTC
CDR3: CASSSAGGGSSYNEQFF

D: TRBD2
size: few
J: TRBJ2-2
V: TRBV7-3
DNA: TGTGCCAGCAGCCCGAGGACTAGCGGGAGGGGCACCGGGGAGCTGTTTTTT
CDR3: CASSPRTSGRGTGELFF